This paragraph reports one TCR beta chain. The ends lost 5 bases at V and 2 bases at J; junction bases unmatched: 4. The germline V gene has CDR1 SNHLY and CDR2 FYNNEI. The CDR3 covers 15 residues. Preparation of the TCRbeta library was carried out with unique molecular identifiers. MiXCR, run by TCRdb on the PCR reads, gives a single entry per CDR3 protein. The sample carries approximately 980,000 distinct CDR3 sequences, about 30% recorded once. These data belong to a study of T-cell reconstitution after alpha-beta-depleted transplantation in children. The sequences come from PBMCs, mostly from graft donor cells, collected 360 days after TCRalphabeta/CD19-depleted stem cell transplant. The TCR sequence derives from a boy less than two years old who had a stem cell transplant for SCID, so the T cells may come from the graft donor. The genes are TRBV2 and TRBJ2-1, with 9 nucleotides matching TRBD2. The CDR3 loop reads CASSRLAVTYNEQFF. The CDR3 DNA reads TGTGCCAGCAGTCGACTAGCGGTGACCTACAATGAGCAGTTCTTC.